Presented here are 29 T cell receptor beta chains from one specimen sequenced in a study of blood T cell repertoires in COVID-19. Measured with immunoSEQ multiplex PCR; TCRdb has only the in-frame clones, and not every one. The table shows approximately 150,000 clones, with 85% occurring only once. Material for sequencing was PBMCs or T cells enriched from blood (not recorded which). Every receptor here comes from a woman aged 40 to 49 who had recovered from COVID-19.

This sequence joins TRBV5-1 and TRBJ1-4; D is perhaps TRBD1 (6 bases). The CDR3 covers 14 residues. V was trimmed by 2 bases and J by 10 bases, leaving 15 bases between them. Germline V gene lookup returns CDR1 SGHRS and CDR2 YFSETQ. The CDR3 DNA reads as TGCGCCAGCAGCTTCGGACAGCCCGACGGAAAACTGTTTTTT. Translating gives CASSFGQPDGKLFF.

The rearrangement joins TRBV6-5 to TRBJ2-1, with 10 bases that match TRBD2. This CDR3 region has 12 residues. Per germline, CDR1 MNHEY and CDR2 SVGAGI. The V and J ends lost 8 bases and 7 bases, in that order; junction bases with no gene match: 2. CDR3 in amino acids: CASHSGGNEQFF. As DNA, the CDR3 is TGTGCCAGCCATAGCGGGGGGAATGAGCAGTTCTTC.

CDR3 sequence (DNA): TGTGCCAGCACTCAAGGTGCCACGGGAACTGAAGCTTTCTTT. Translated: CASTQGATGTEAFF. The genes are TRBV6-5 and TRBJ1-1; D uncertain. The CDR3 is 14 amino acids. The germline V and J ends were trimmed by 7 bases and 5 bases, with 17 bases remaining between them. Germline lookup yields CDR1 MNHEY and CDR2 SVGAGI.

V usage is TRBV27 and J usage is TRBJ1-4; D perhaps matches TRBD1 (6 bases). CDR3 length equals 14 residues. V was clipped by 3 bases and J by 3 bases, with 8 bases between them. CDR1 is MNHEY and CDR2 is SMNVEV in the germline V gene (reference sequence). CDR3 coding DNA: TGTGCCAGCAGTTTGGGGGGGCCTAATGAAAAACTGTTTTTT. It encodes CASSLGGPNEKLFF.

This chain connects TRBV11-2 to TRBJ2-2, with D maybe TRBD1 (6 bases). The V end was cut by 0 bases, the J end by 4 bases, with 12 bases between. The germline V gene encodes CDR1 SGHAT and CDR2 FQNNGV. This CDR3 has 16 amino acids. CDR3 sequence reads: CASSLDLARGTGELFF. DNA for the CDR3: TGTGCCAGCAGCTTAGATCTTGCCAGGGGCACCGGGGAGCTGTTTTTT.

The chain carries TRBV12-3 or TRBV12-4 and TRBJ2-5; TRBD2 might be the D (6 bases). Between the trimmed V and J ends, which lost 6 bases and 5 bases, there was a span of 13 bases. This CDR3 region has 13 residues. This CDR3 is CASSLSGPETQYF. The CDR3 DNA sequence: TGTGCCAGCAGCCTTAGCGGACCTGAGACCCAGTACTTC.

This clone was counted between two and nine times. The V gene is TRBV5-6, the J gene TRBJ2-2; no firm D call. The CDR3 sequence is 12 residues long. Germline V gene sequence: CDR1 SGHDT, CDR2 YYEEEE. V lost 0 bases and J 7 bases, leaving 4 bases between the germline ends. CDR3 nucleotide sequence: TGTGCCAGCAGCTTGGTAATCGGGGAGCTGTTTTTT. It encodes CASSLVIGELFF.

The chain joins TRBV19 to TRBJ2-7; TRBD2 agrees at 10 bases. The CDR3 is made up of 16 amino acids. Per germline, CDR1 LNHDA and CDR2 SQIVND (reference sequence). J gave up 6 bases and V 3 bases, and 11 bases lay outside the gene matches. The CDR3 DNA reads as TGTGCCAGTAGTATGTCTAGCGGGAGCGGGGCCTCCGAGCAGTACTTC. This encodes CASSMSSGSGASEQYF.

This CDR3 is CASSEPGLAGGTGELFF. The CDR3 region has the DNA TGCGCCAGCAGTGAGCCGGGACTAGCGGGAGGTACCGGGGAGCTGTTTTTT. This chain connects TRBV10-1 to TRBJ2-2; TRBD2 aligns across 15 bases. Germline lookup yields CDR1 WNHNN and CDR2 SYGVQD (reference sequence). V shed 2 bases, J shed 5 bases, and the junction held 3 bases outside the gene matches. This CDR3 spans 17 amino acids.

The chain combines TRBV20-1 with TRBJ2-1; possibly TRBD1 for D (5 bases). Per the germline V gene, CDR1 is DFQATT and CDR2 is SNEGSKA (reference sequence). The V and J ends lost 4 bases and 10 bases respectively, with 11 bases between them. The CDR3 consists of 11 residues. CDR3 amino acids: CSATLGAEQFF. CDR3 sequence (DNA): TGCAGTGCTACCCTAGGGGCCGAGCAGTTCTTC.

Turning to this clone: No conserved phenylalanine or tryptophan is present at the end of the CDR3, so a read error is the likely explanation. The limits of the CDR3 on the DNA are not certain, so only TCRdb's listed CDR3 is given. The chain has TRBV12-3 or TRBV12-4 and TRBJ2-6; the D call of TRBD1 is as the table states it, not checked on the DNA. The length of the CDR3 is 9 amino acids, counting both ends. CDR3 protein: CASSPWTVP.

The CDR3 region has the DNA TGTGCCAGTAGTATCGGGACAGGAGACTCCTATGGCTACACCTTC. Translating it yields CASSIGTGDSYGYTF. The V gene is TRBV19, the J gene TRBJ1-2, with 8 positions matching TRBD1. The germline gives CDR1 LNHDA, CDR2 SQIVND (reference sequence). CDR3 length: 15 amino acids. V shed 3 bases, J shed 4 bases, and the junction held 7 bases outside the gene matches.

This rearrangement joins TRBV6-1 to TRBJ1-3; no clear D gene. Trimming stripped 2 bases from V and 3 bases from J, with 5 bases between. Per the germline V gene, CDR1 is MNHNS and CDR2 is SASEGT. This CDR3 region has 13 residues. As DNA, the CDR3 is TGTGCCAGCAGTGAAACTGGTGGAAACACCATATATTTT. It encodes CASSETGGNTIYF.

V and J are TRBV5-1 and TRBJ1-1; TRBD1 matches at 8 bases. This CDR3 has 16 amino acids. The germline V gene has CDR1 SGHRS and CDR2 YFSETQ. V lost 0 bases to trimming and J lost 0 bases; unmatched junction nucleotides: 4. For the CDR3, the DNA is TGCGCCAGCAGCTTGGAGCCGACAGGGGTGAACACTGAAGCTTTCTTT. Translating it yields CASSLEPTGVNTEAFF.

This sequence joins TRBV11-2 and TRBJ1-1; D is unresolved. The CDR3 has 12 residues. In germline, CDR1 is SGHAT, CDR2 FQNNGV. Between the trimmed V and J ends, which lost 1 base and 4 bases, there was a span of 4 bases. CDR3 region: CASSLGITEAFF. CDR3 sequence (DNA): TGTGCCAGCAGCTTAGGTATCACTGAAGCTTTCTTT.

This rearrangement joins TRBV7-6 to TRBJ2-5, with D perhaps matching TRBD2 (6 bases). The length of the CDR3 is 13 residues. CDR1 SGHVS and CDR2 FNYEAQ come from the germline V gene. V lost 10 bases and J lost 4, with 16 bases in between. CDR3 DNA sequence: TGTGCCATCGGCGGGGTCCCCCGAGAGACCCAGTACTTC. Translated: CAIGGVPRETQYF.

The V call is TRBV5-1, the J call TRBJ1-6; 8 bases map to TRBD1. Germline-derived CDR1 and CDR2 are SGHRS and YFSETQ. With V trimmed by 4 bases and J by 7 bases, 1 base remained unmatched. The length of the CDR3 is 13 residues. CDR3 in amino acids: CASSRDRNSPLHF. In nucleotides, the CDR3 is TGCGCCAGCAGCCGGGACAGGAATTCACCCCTCCACTTT.

This chain uses TRBV6-2 or TRBV6-3 with TRBJ2-2, with D maybe TRBD1 (6 bases). Germline V gene lookup returns CDR1 MNHEY and CDR2 SVGEGT. V lost 2 bases and J 4 bases, leaving 11 bases between the germline ends. The CDR3 totals 15 residues. The CDR3 nucleotides read TGTGCCAGCAGTTACGGGGGCGCGGGCACCGGGGAGCTGTTTTTT. It specifies CASSYGGAGTGELFF.

The chain uses TRBV12-5 and TRBJ2-7, with 14 bases identical to TRBD2. V lost 3 bases to trimming and J lost 4 bases; unmatched junction nucleotides: 8. CDR3 length equals 17 residues. Germline CDR1 LGHNT, CDR2 FRNRAP. The CDR3 protein is CASGFTDGTSGSYEQYF. The DNA for the CDR3 is TGTGCTAGTGGTTTCACTGACGGGACTAGCGGGAGTTACGAGCAGTACTTC.

The gene calls are TRBV6-5 and TRBJ1-1; D unresolved. This CDR3 region has 11 residues. The germline CDR1 and CDR2 sequences are MNHEY and SVGAGI. V was clipped by 7 bases and J by 4 bases, with 7 bases between them. CDR3 loop: CASTRGTEAFF. CDR3 bases: TGTGCCAGCACCCGGGGCACTGAAGCTTTCTTT.

The rearrangement uses TRBV10-1 and TRBJ1-1; D gene uncertain. The CDR3 has 13 amino acids. Looked up from germline, CDR1 is WNHNN and CDR2 is SYGVQD (reference sequence). Trimming left V 8 bases short and J 1 base short, with 11 bases between. CDR3 coding DNA: TGCGCCAGCGCCCCCCCGGGGAACACTGAAGCTTTCTTT. Translated: CASAPPGNTEAFF.

The rearrangement joins TRBV27 to TRBJ2-2; D not resolved. The CDR3 extends over 13 amino acids. Germline V gene data show CDR1 as MNHEY and CDR2 as SMNVEV (reference sequence). V lost 5 bases to trimming and J lost 0 bases, with 4 bases between them. The CDR3 DNA reads as TGTGCCAGCAGTCCCTCGAACACCGGGGAGCTGTTTTTT. It yields the protein CASSPSNTGELFF.

The chain combines TRBV7-3 with TRBJ2-1, with D tentatively TRBD2 (5 bases). The CDR3 covers 12 residues. The ends were cut back, 5 bases at V and 6 bases at J, with 8 bases in the middle. CDR1 and CDR2 from the germline V gene are SGHTA and FQGTGA. CDR3 in amino acids: CASSIEGNEQFF. The CDR3 DNA reads TGTGCCAGCAGCATCGAGGGCAATGAGCAGTTCTTC.

This clone was counted only a few times. This sequence joins TRBV6-5 and TRBJ1-5, with 7 nucleotides matching TRBD1. CDR1 MNHEY and CDR2 SVGAGI come from the germline V gene. CDR3 length equals 14 residues. The V gene end was trimmed by 6 bases and the J gene end by 3 bases; junction bases not matched to a gene: 5. CDR3 coding DNA: TGTGCCAGCAGACACAGGGGAGCCAATCAGCCCCAGCATTTT. Amino acids: CASRHRGANQPQHF.

The chain links TRBV18 to TRBJ1-1; D ambiguous. V was trimmed by 2 bases and J by 4 bases, leaving 17 bases between them. This CDR3 spans 16 amino acids. Germline CDR1 reads KGHSH; CDR2 reads LQKENI. CDR3 amino acids: CASSPSGREAITEAFF. CDR3 DNA: TGTGCCAGCTCACCATCGGGGAGGGAGGCGATCACTGAAGCTTTCTTT.

The J gene is TRBJ1-1, the V gene TRBV19; TRBD1 agrees at 12 bases. The germline CDR1 and CDR2 sequences are LNHDA and SQIVND (reference sequence). The CDR3 length is 13 residues. V trimming: 6 bases; J trimming: 6 bases; junction bases outside the gene matches: 2. The CDR3 DNA reads TGTGCCAGTAGGGGACAGGGGGCCGCTGAAGCTTTCTTT. Residues: CASRGQGAAEAFF.

This clone appeared a single time. The chain is built from TRBV6-5 and TRBJ2-1; D is possibly TRBD1 (5 bases). V shed 11 bases and J shed 5 bases, with 19 bases lying between them. Looked up from germline, CDR1 is MNHEY and CDR2 is SVGAGI. The CDR3 is 14 residues long. CDR3 sequence reads: CAGNQGREHNEQFF. In nucleotides, the CDR3 is TGTGCCGGCAATCAGGGTAGGGAACACAATGAGCAGTTCTTC.

The chain recombines TRBV14 with TRBJ1-2; no firm D call. CDR1 SGHDN and CDR2 FVKESK come from the germline V gene. V lost 7 bases, J lost 7 bases, and 13 bases lay in between. This CDR3 region has 12 residues. CDR3 sequence reads: CASTPLHGGYTF. CDR3 DNA sequence: TGTGCCAGCACCCCCCTTCACGGTGGCTACACCTTC. The full variable domain, its missing parts supplied by reference TRBV14 and TRBJ1-2, is EAGVTQFPSHSVIEKGQTVTLRCDPISGHDNLYWYRRVMGKEIKFLLHFVKESKQDESGMPNNRFLAERTGGTYSTLKVQPAELEDSGVYFCASTPLHGGYTFGSGTRLTVV.

The rearrangement uses TRBV7-2 and TRBJ1-5, with a weak D call TRBD1 (5 bases). The CDR3 sequence is 13 residues long. The V gene lost 1 base and the J gene lost 7 bases, with 8 bases spanning the gap. Germline V gives CDR1 SGHTA, CDR2 FQGNSA. CDR3 in amino acids: CASSLVTGQPQHF. The CDR3 nucleotides are TGTGCCAGCAGCTTAGTTACAGGACAGCCCCAGCATTTT.